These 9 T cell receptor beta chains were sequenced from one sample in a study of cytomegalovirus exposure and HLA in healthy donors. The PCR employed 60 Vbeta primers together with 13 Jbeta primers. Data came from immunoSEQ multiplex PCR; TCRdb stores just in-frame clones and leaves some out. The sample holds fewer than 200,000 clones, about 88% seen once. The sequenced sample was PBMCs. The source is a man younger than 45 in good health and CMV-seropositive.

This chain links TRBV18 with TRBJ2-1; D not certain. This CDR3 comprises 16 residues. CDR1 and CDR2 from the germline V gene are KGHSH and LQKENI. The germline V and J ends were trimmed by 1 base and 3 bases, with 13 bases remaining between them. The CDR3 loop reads CASSPRLTAGYNEQFF. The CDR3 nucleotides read TGTGCCAGCTCACCACGGCTAACGGCAGGCTACAATGAGCAGTTCTTC.

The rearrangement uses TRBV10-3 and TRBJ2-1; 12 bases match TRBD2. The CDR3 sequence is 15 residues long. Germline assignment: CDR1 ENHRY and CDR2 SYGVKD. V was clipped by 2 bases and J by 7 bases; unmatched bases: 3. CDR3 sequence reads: CAISELAGGENEQFF. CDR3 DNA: TGTGCCATCAGTGAGCTAGCGGGAGGGGAGAATGAGCAGTTCTTC.

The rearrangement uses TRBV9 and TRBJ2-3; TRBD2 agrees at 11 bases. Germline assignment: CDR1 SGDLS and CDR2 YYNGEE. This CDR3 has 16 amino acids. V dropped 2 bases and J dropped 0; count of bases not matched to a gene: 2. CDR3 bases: TGTGCCAGCAGCGTCACTAGCGGGAGTAGCACAGATACGCAGTATTTT. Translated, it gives CASSVTSGSSTDTQYF.

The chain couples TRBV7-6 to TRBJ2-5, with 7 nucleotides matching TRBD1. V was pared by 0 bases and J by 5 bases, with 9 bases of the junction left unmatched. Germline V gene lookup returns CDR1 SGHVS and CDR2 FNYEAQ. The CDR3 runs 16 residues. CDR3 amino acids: CASSLAETGSGETQYF. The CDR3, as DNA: TGTGCCAGCAGCTTAGCGGAGACAGGGAGTGGGGAGACCCAGTACTTC.

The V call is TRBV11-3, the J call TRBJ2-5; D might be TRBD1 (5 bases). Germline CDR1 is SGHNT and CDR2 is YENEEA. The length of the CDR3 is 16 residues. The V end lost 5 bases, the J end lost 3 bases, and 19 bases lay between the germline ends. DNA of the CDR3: TGTGCCAGCAGCCCCCCCGGCAGGGTGTACGAAGAGACCCAGTACTTC. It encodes CASSPPGRVYEETQYF.

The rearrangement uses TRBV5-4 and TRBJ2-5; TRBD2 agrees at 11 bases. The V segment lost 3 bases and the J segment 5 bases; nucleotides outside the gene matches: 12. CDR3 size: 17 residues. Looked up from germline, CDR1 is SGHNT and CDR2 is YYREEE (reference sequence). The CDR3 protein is CASSSLKRLAGQETQYF. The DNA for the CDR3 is TGTGCCAGCAGCTCATTAAAACGACTAGCGGGGCAGGAGACCCAGTACTTC.

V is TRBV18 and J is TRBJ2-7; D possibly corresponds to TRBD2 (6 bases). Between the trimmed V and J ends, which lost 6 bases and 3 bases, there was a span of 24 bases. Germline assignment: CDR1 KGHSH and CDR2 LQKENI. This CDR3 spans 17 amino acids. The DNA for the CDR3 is TGTGCCAGCTCCTCTGGAGGGGCGGGGAGTGGCGGCTACGAGCAGTACTTC. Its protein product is CASSSGGAGSGGYEQYF.

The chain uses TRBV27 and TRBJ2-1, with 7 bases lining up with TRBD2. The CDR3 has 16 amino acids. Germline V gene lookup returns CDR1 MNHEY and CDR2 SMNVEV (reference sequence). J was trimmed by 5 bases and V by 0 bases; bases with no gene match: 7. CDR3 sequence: CASSLSSGDYNNEQFF. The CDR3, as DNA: TGTGCCAGCAGTTTATCGTCCGGGGACTACAACAATGAGCAGTTCTTC.

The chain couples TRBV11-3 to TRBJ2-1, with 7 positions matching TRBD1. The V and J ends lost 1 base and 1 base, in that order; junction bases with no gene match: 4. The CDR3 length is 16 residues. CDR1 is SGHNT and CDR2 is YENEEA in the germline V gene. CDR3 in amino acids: CASSLGGQRSYNEQFF. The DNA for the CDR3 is TGTGCCAGCAGCTTAGGGGGACAGCGGTCCTACAATGAGCAGTTCTTC. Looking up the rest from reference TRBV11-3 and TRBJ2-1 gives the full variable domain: EAGVVQSPRYKIIEKKQPVAFWCNPISGHNTLYWYLQNLGQGPELLIRYENEEAVDDSQLPKDRFSAERLKGVDSTLKIQPAELGDSAVYLCASSLGGQRSYNEQFFGPGTRLTVL.